This T cell receptor beta chain appears in the sequencing data of a study of Ad26.COV2.S vaccination and SARS-CoV-2 variants (dated by TCRdb to 2020 to 2022). With respect to the entire study: Donors in the vaccine arm were drawn from COV1001, a phase I-IIa trial of Ad26.COV2.S in healthy adults that was multicentre, randomized, double-blind and placebo-controlled. Ad26.COV2.S was administered intramuscularly at 5 x 10^10 or 1 x 10^11 viral particles, either as a single shot or as two shots given 56 days apart. Sequencing of the TCRbeta repertoire served to evaluate the specificity and breadth of SARS-CoV-2-reactive T cell receptors following Ad26.COV2.S vaccination. A total of 32 samples were included in the TCR-sequenced set, comprising around 19 Ad26.COV2.S vaccine recipients, 5 placebo recipients and 8 SARS-CoV-2 convalescent individuals. Participants in the trial were split at random into five groups of five each, receiving low-dose or high-dose Ad26.COV2.S once or twice, or else placebo on both occasions. Throughout the experiments and outcome assessment, investigators stayed blinded to trial group allocation. Results and caveats for the whole study, not just this receptor: The authors noted that total T cell responses may have been underestimated by the TCR breadth and depth analyses. After vaccination, substantial breadth of spike-specific CD8+ and CD4+ T cell responses was reported. The study lacked the statistical power to compare responses across vaccine doses or regimens. Higher spike-specific TCR breadth was observed in Ad26.COV2.S recipients than in placebo recipients (P = 0.0014). Vaccine and placebo recipients had similar non-spike TCR breadth, a finding consistent with the vaccine containing only spike.

The immunoSEQ Assay was used to sequence TCRbeta CDR3 regions. After extraction, genomic DNA underwent amplification by bias-controlled multiplex PCR, followed by high-throughput sequencing. Processing in the source paper ran as follows. Collapsing and filtering of sequences were performed to quantify the absolute abundance of each unique TCRbeta CDR3 region. Usable DNA was measured by amplifying reference genes present in all nucleated cells, and TCRbeta template counts were normalized to that usable DNA to estimate T cell fraction. Repertoire TCRs were annotated as SARS-CoV-2-specific by exact matching of V gene, CDR3 amino acid sequence and J gene to a known reactive TCR set. MIRA supplied the reference SARS-CoV-2 TCR set, which was filtered for enrichment in COVID-19-positive ImmuneCODE repertoires so that public or cross-reactive TCRs were removed. Using the MIRA antigens, annotated TCRs were further analysed by specific ORF or by position within an ORF. Breadth was defined as the number of annotated unique rearrangements divided by the total number of unique productive rearrangements, and depth was defined as the summed frequency of the annotated unique rearrangements. Two-sided Wilcoxon rank-sum tests were used to compare TCR breadth between groups. TCRdb retrieved this table from immuneACCESS and kept in-frame rearrangements only. Not all clones are present; in checked studies, unresolved V genes account for under half, and no reason is known for the remainder. That table supplies the V and J calls and clone size; D and trimming were determined from the DNA. The sample yields about 320,000 clones; around 84% were counted once. The ten largest clones represent 1.5% to 2% of the sample.

What this sample's treatment or condition label stands for: 19 received Ad26.COV2.S at low or high dose, single or two shots; roughly 5 received placebo; per-sample allocation not given. For vaccine and placebo recipients, the sequenced repertoires came from samples collected on day 63 after the first injection. Between 29 July and 7 August 2020, Cohort 1b enrolled some 25 adults aged 18-55 years at one site in Boston, USA. Ad26.COV2.S consisted of a replication-incompetent adenovirus type 26 vector by which a prefusion-stabilized SARS-CoV-2 spike protein from the original Wuhan strain was expressed. Note on this clone: Its antigen is not yet known. Per-base qualities were not stored, and no clone one base away is much larger.

The CDR3 measures 11 amino acids from cysteine to phenylalanine. Left in the record is the CDR3 DNA by itself, 33 bases read in frame from the first base. V loses 3 bases of germline sequence and J loses 6 bases, and the interval between the two ends is 2 bases. CDR1 and CDR2 (SNHLY, FYNNEI) derive from the germline V gene. The chain is assembled from TRBV2 and TRBJ1-4; the D gene is not confidently resolved. This TCR derives from a person aged 18 to 59 who received the Ad26.COV2.S COVID-19 vaccine or a placebo. The sequencing here drew on peripheral blood, taken in a trial of Ad26.COV2.S vaccine versus placebo. The DNA reads as follows: TGTGCCAGCAGTGATGATGAAAAACTGTTTTTT. It translates to CASSDDEKLFF.